A single sample gave rise to the 7 T cell receptor beta chains below, sequenced in a study of CD8 T cells in ankylosing spondylitis. Study-level results: The study identified a TCR beta motif of under ten highly homologous variants that appeared characteristic of ankylosing spondylitis blood.

Their antigens are not known. TCRdb processed the 5' RACE reads anew with MiXCR; each CDR3 protein has one entry. The sample lists 700,000 to 850,000 distinct CDR3 sequences; 12% were seen once. Sequencing was performed on blood, either unsorted or a sorted T cell fraction (not recorded which). The receptors were sampled from a male donor with ankylosing spondylitis.

In this sample, this clonotype turned up a few times. The genes are TRBV20-1 and TRBJ2-5; 7 nucleotides agree with TRBD2. J lost 1 base, V lost 6 bases, and 5 bases had no gene match. Germline CDR1 and CDR2: DFQATT and SNEGSKA (reference sequence). The CDR3 length is 13 residues. The CDR3: CSARGGFQETQYF. Here the CDR3 DNA reads TGCAGTGCCCGGGGAGGGTTCCAAGAGACCCAGTACTTC.

There are many counts of this clonotype. This chain links TRBV20-1 with TRBJ2-2, with D perhaps TRBD2 (5 bases). The CDR3 has 14 residues. Trimming stripped 6 bases from V and 0 bases from J, with 11 bases between. Germline CDR1 DFQATT, CDR2 SNEGSKA (reference sequence). The CDR3 loop reads CSATTGTNTGELFF. The CDR3 bases are TGCAGTGCCACCACGGGGACGAACACCGGGGAGCTGTTTTTT.

This chain joins TRBV7-2 and TRBJ2-1; 7 bases match TRBD2. CDR1 SGHTA and CDR2 FQGNSA come from the germline V gene. The junction had 9 bases not matched to a gene; V was cut back by 5 bases and J by 2 bases. This CDR3 has 16 amino acids. The CDR3 nucleotides read TGTGCCAGCAGCCCCCCCGGGGGAGGGGCCTACAATGAGCAGTTCTTC. Amino acid sequence: CASSPPGGGAYNEQFF.

The gene calls are TRBV5-1 and TRBJ2-5, with TRBD2 identical over 7 bases. The V gene end was trimmed by 3 bases and the J gene end by 4 bases; junction bases not matched to a gene: 6. The CDR3 length is 14 residues. Germline lookup yields CDR1 SGHRS and CDR2 YFSETQ. The CDR3 protein is CASSWQGGGETQYF. In nucleotides, the CDR3 is TGCGCCAGCAGCTGGCAGGGCGGGGGAGAGACCCAGTACTTC.

The V gene is TRBV5-1, the J gene TRBJ2-5; no clear D. The CDR3 consists of 14 residues. V shed 2 bases and J shed 5 bases, with 13 bases lying between them. Per the germline V gene, CDR1 is SGHRS and CDR2 is YFSETQ. The CDR3 is CASSFFRGAETQYF. The DNA for the CDR3 is TGCGCCAGCAGCTTTTTCAGAGGAGCGGAGACCCAGTACTTC. Based on the CDR3 plus reference TRBV5-1 and TRBJ2-5, the full variable domain is KAGVTQTPRYLIKTRGQQVTLSCSPISGHRSVSWYQQTPGQGLQFLFEYFSETQRNKGNFPGRFSGRQFSNSRSEMNVSTLELGDSALYLCASSFFRGAETQYFGPGTRLLVL.

The CDR3 is CASTNQETQYF. In DNA form, the CDR3 reads TGTGCCAGCACGAACCAAGAGACCCAGTACTTC. J is TRBJ2-5 and V is TRBV2, with D hard to call. This CDR3 comprises 11 residues. Germline V gene lookup returns CDR1 SNHLY and CDR2 FYNNEI. Trimming took 7 bases from V and 0 from J, leaving 3 bases between them.

The genes are TRBV29-1 and TRBJ1-2; D may be TRBD1 (5 bases). The germline gives CDR1 SQVTM, CDR2 ANQGSEA. V was trimmed by 6 bases and J by 5 bases, leaving 13 bases between them. This CDR3 region has 12 residues. The CDR3 spells CSVSSGPYGYTF. As DNA, the CDR3 is TGCAGCGTCTCTTCGGGACCATATGGCTACACCTTC.